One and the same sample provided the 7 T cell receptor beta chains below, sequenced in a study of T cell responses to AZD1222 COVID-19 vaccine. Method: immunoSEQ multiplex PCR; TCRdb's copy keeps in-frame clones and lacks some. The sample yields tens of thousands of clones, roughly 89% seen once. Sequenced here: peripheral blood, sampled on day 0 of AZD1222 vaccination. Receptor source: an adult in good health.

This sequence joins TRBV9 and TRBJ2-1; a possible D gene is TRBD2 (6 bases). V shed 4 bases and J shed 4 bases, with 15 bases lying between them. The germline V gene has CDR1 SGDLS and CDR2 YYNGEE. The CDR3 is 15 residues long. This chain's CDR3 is CASSPGEGLYNEQFF. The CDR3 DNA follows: TGTGCCAGCAGCCCGGGAGAGGGGCTGTACAATGAGCAGTTCTTC. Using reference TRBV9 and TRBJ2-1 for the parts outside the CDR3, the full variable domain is DSGVTQTPKHLITATGQRVTLRCSPRSGDLSVYWYQQSLDQGLQFLIQYYNGEERAKGNILERFSAQQFPDLHSELNLSSLELGDSALYFCASSPGEGLYNEQFFGPGTRLTVL.

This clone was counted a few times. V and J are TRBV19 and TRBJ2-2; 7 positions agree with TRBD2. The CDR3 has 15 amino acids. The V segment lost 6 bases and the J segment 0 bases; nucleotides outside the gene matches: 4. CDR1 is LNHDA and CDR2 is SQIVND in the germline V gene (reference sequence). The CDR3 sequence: CASSLRGANTGELFF. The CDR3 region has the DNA TGTGCCAGTAGCCTTCGGGGGGCGAACACCGGGGAGCTGTTTTTT.

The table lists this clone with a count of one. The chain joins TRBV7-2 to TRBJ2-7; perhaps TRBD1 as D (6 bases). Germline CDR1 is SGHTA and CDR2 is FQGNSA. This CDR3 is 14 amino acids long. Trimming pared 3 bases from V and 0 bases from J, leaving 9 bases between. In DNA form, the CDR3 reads TGTGCCAGCAGCTTCACAGGGAGCTCCTACGAGCAGTACTTC. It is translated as CASSFTGSSYEQYF.

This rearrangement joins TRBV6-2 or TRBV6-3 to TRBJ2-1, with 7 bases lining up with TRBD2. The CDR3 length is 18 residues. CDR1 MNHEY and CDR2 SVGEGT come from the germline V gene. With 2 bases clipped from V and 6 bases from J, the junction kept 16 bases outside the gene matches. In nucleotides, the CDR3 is TGTGCCAGCAGTTACCCATTCGGCGGGGGAGGAAGTGGCAATGAGCAGTTCTTC. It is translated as CASSYPFGGGGSGNEQFF.

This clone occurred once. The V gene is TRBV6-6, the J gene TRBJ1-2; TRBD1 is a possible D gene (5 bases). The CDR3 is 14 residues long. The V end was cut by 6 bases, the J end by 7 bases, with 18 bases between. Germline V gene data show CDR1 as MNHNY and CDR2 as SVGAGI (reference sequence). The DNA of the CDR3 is TGTGCCAGCAGCCAGAGCAGGGAGATTAGTGGCTACACCTTC. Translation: CASSQSREISGYTF.

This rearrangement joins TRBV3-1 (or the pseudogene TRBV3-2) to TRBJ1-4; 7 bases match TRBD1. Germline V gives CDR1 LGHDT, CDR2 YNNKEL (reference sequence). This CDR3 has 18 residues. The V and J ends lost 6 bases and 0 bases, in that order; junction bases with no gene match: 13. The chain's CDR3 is CASRQQGTATATNEKLFF. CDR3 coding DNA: TGTGCCAGCAGGCAACAAGGGACAGCGACGGCAACTAATGAAAAACTGTTTTTT.

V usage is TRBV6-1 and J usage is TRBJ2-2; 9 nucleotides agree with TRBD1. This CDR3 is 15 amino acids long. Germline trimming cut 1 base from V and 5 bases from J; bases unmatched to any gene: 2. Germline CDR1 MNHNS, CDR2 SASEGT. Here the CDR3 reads CASSEGTGVTGELFF. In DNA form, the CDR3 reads TGTGCCAGCAGTGAAGGGACAGGGGTAACCGGGGAGCTGTTTTTT.